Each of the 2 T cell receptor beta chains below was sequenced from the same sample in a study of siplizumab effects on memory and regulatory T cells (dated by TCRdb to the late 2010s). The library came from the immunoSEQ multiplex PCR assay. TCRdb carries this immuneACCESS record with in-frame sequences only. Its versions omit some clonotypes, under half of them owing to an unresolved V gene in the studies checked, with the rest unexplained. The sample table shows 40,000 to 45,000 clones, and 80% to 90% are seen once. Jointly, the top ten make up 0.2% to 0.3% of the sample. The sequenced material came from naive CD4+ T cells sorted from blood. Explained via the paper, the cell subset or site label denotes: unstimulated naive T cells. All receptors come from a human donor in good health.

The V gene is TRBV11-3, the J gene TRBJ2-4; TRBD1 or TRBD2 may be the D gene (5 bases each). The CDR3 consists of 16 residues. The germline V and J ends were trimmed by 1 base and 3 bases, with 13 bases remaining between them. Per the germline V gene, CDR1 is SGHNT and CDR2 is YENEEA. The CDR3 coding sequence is TGTGCCAGCAGCTTAGCCACTAGGGACGGCAAAAACATTCAGTACTTC. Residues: CASSLATRDGKNIQYF.

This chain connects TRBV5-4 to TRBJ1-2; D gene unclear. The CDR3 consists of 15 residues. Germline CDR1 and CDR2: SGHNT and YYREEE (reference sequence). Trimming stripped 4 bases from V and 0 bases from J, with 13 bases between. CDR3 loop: CASSARVPANYGYTF. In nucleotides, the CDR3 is TGTGCCAGCAGCGCCCGGGTCCCCGCTAACTATGGCTACACCTTC.